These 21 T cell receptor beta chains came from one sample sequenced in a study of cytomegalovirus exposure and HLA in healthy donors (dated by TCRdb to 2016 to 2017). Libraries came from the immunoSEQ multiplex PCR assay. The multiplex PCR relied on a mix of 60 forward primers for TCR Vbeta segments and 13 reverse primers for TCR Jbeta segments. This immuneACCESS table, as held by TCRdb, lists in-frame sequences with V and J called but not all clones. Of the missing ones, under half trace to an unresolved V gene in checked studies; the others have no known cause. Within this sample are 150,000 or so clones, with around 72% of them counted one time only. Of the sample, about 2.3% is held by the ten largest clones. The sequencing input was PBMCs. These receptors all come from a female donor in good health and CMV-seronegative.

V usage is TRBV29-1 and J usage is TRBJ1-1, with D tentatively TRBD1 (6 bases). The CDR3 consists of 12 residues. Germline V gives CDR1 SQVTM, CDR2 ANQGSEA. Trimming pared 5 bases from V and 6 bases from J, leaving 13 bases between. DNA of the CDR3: TGCAGCGTTACACAGGGAGGGTCTGAAGCTTTCTTT. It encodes CSVTQGGSEAFF.

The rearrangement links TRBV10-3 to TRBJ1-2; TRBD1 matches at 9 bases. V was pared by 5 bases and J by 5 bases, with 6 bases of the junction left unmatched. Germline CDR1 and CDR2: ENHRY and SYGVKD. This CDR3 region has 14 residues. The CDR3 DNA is TGTGCCATCAGTTACAGGGGGCGGTTATATGGCTACACCTTC. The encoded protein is CAISYRGRLYGYTF.

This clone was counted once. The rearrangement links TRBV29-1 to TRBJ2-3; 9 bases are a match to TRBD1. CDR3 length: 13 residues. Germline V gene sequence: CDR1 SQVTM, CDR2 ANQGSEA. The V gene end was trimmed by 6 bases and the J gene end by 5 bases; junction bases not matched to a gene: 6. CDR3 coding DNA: TGCAGCGTGGGGACAGGGAGGATAGATACGCAGTATTTT. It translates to CSVGTGRIDTQYF.

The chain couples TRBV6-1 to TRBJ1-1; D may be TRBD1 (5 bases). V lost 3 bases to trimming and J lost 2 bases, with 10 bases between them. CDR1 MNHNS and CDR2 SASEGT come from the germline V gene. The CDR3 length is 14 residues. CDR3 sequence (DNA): TGTGCCAGCAGTGACTGGGGACTAAACACTGAAGCTTTCTTT. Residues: CASSDWGLNTEAFF.

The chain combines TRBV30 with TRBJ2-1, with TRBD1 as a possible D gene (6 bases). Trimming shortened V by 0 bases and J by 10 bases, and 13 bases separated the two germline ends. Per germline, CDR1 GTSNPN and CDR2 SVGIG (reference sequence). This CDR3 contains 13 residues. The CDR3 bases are TGTGCCTGGAGTGTGCTACCCGGGACAGAGCAGTTCTTC. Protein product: CAWSVLPGTEQFF.

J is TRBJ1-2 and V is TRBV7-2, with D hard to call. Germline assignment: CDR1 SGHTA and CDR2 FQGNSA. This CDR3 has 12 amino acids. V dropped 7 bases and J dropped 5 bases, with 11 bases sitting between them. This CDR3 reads CASTLDGYGYTF. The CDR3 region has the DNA TGTGCCAGCACCCTAGACGGGTATGGCTACACCTTC.

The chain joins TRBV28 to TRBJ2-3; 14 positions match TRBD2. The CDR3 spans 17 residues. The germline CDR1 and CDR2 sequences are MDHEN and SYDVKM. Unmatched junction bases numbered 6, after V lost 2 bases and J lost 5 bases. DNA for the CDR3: TGTGCCAGCAGTTTAGGGACTAGCGGGAGAAGGTTAGATACGCAGTATTTT. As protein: CASSLGTSGRRLDTQYF.

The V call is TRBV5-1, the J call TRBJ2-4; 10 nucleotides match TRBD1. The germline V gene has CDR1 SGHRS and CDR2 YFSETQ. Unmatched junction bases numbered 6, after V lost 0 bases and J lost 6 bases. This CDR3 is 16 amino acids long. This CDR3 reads CASSLGTGGGRNIQYF. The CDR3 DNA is TGCGCCAGCAGCTTGGGGACAGGGGGAGGTAGAAACATTCAGTACTTC. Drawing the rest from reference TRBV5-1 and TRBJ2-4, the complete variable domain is KAGVTQTPRYLIKTRGQQVTLSCSPISGHRSVSWYQQTPGQGLQFLFEYFSETQRNKGNFPGRFSGRQFSNSRSEMNVSTLELGDSALYLCASSLGTGGGRNIQYFGAGTRLSVL.

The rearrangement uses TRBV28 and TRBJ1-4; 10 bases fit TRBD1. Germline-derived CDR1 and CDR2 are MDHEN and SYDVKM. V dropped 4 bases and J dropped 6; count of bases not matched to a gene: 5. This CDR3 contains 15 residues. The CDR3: CASSSSGTGDEKLFF. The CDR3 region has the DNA TGTGCCAGCAGTTCTTCCGGGACAGGGGATGAAAAACTGTTTTTT.

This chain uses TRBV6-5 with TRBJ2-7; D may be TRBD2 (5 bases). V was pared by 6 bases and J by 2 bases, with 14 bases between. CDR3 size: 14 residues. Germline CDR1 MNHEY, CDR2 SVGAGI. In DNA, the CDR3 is TGTGCCAGCAGCCGACCGGACGGGACCTACGAGCAGTACTTC. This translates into CASSRPDGTYEQYF.

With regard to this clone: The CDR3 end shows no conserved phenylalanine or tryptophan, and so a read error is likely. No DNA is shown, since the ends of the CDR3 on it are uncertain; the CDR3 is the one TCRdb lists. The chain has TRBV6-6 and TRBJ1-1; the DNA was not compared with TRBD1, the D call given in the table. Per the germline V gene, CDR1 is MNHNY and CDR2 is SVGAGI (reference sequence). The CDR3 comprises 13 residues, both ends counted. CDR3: CASSFGGTGGRFE.

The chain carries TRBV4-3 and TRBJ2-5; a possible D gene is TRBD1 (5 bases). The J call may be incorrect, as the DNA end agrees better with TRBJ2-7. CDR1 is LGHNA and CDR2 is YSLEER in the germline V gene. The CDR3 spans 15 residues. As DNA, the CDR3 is TGCGCCAGCAGCCAGGTACAGGCGAGCTCCTACGAGCAGTACTTC. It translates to CASSQVQASSYEQYF.

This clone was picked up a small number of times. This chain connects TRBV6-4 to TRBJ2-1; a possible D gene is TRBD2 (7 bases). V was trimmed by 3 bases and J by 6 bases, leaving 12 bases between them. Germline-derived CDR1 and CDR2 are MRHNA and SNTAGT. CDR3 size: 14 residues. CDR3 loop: CASSEGGGANEQFF. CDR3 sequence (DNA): TGTGCCAGCAGTGAAGGAGGGGGGGCCAATGAGCAGTTCTTC.

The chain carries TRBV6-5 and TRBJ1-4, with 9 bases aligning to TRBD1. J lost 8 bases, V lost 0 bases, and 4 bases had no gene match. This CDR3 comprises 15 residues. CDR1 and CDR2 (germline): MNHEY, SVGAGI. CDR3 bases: TGTGCCAGCAGTTACTCGACAGGGGGTGGAGAAAAACTGTTTTTT. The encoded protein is CASSYSTGGGEKLFF.

The CDR3 loop is CASSFFSSGNTIYF. The CDR3 DNA follows: TGTGCCAGCAGTTTTTTTAGCTCTGGAAACACCATATATTTT. The chain links TRBV28 to TRBJ1-3; no definite D call. Trimming removed 3 bases from V and 0 bases from J, with 6 bases in between. The CDR3 totals 14 residues. Germline V gives CDR1 MDHEN, CDR2 SYDVKM.

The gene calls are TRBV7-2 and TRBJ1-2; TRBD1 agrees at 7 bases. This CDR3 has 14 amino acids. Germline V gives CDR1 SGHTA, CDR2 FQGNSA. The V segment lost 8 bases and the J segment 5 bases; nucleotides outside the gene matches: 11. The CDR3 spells CASYKRQGLYGYTF. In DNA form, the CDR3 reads TGTGCCAGCTACAAAAGACAGGGATTGTATGGCTACACCTTC.

The CDR3, as DNA: TGTGCCAGCAGCCTACAGGGTCGTCCCAACGAGCAGTACTTC. Amino acids: CASSLQGRPNEQYF. The V and J genes are TRBV4-2 and TRBJ2-5; weak D call: TRBD1 (6 bases). Matching the DNA end better, TRBJ2-7 makes the J call doubtful. This CDR3 is 14 amino acids long. Germline-derived CDR1 and CDR2 are LGHNA and YNFKEQ.

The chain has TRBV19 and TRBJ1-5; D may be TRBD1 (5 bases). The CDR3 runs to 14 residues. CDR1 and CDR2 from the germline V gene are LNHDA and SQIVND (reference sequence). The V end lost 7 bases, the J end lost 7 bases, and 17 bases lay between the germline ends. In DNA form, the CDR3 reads TGTGCCAGTAATAGGGACTTTGGCCAGCAGCCCCAGCATTTT. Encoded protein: CASNRDFGQQPQHF. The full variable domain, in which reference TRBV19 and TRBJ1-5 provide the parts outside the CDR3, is DGGITQSPKYLFRKEGQNVTLSCEQNLNHDAMYWYRQDPGQGLRLIYYSQIVNDFQKGDIAEGYSVSREKKESFPLTVTSAQKNPTAFYLCASNRDFGQQPQHFGDGTRLSIL.

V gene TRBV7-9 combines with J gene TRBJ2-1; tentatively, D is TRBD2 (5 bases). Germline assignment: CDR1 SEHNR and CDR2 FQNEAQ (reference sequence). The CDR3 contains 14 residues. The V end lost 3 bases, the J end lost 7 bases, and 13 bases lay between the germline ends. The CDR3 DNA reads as TGTGCCAGCAGCTTTCGCAGTACTAGGAATGAGCAGTTCTTC. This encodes CASSFRSTRNEQFF.

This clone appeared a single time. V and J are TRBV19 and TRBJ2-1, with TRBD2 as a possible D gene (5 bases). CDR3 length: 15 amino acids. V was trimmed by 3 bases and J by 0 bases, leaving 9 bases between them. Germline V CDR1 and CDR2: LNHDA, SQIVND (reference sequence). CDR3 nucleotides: TGTGCCAGTAGTATTGCGGGCAACTCCTACAATGAGCAGTTCTTC. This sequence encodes CASSIAGNSYNEQFF.

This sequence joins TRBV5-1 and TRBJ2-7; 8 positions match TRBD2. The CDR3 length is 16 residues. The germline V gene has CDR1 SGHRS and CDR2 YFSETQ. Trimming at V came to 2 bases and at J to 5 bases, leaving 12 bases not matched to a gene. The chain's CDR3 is CASSFVPSGGYNEQYF. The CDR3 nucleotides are TGCGCCAGCAGCTTTGTCCCTTCGGGAGGGTATAACGAGCAGTACTTC.